One T cell receptor (beta chain) is described in this entry. Its antigen is not known. This sample stems from a study of T cells in Graves' hyperthyroidism and ophthalmopathy. Study observations and caveats: Most clonotypes expanded in the thyroid (above 0.001) were also present in blood. From stable hyperthyroidism, ophthalmopathy was set apart by a 13 V-J model.

This CDR3 has 14 residues. Germline values: CDR1 SGHTA, CDR2 FQGNSA. Amplification targeted TCR beta CDR3 regions from RNA transcripts. TCR CDR3 regions were first amplified by RT-PCR with HTBI primers. One entry per CDR3 protein results from TCRdb running MiXCR on the multiplex PCR reads. The profile covers around 560,000 distinct CDR3 sequences, with approximately 15% appearing a single time and around a sixth taken by the ten largest. Newly diagnosed hyperthyroidism, duration under 2 months, in patients aged 18 to 65. Every diagnosis used clinical symptoms, serum thyroxine and TRAb, thyroid ultrasound and orbital computed tomography.

The sequence came from a woman younger than 30 with Graves' hyperthyroidism. The sample consisted of blood. The V gene is TRBV7-2, the J gene TRBJ2-7, with D unclear. The J call may be wrong; the DNA end is better matched by TRBJ2-1. This CDR3 is CASSLAASSYEQFF. CDR3 coding DNA: TGTGCCAGCAGCTTAGCGGCCAGCTCCTACGAGCAGTTCTTC.